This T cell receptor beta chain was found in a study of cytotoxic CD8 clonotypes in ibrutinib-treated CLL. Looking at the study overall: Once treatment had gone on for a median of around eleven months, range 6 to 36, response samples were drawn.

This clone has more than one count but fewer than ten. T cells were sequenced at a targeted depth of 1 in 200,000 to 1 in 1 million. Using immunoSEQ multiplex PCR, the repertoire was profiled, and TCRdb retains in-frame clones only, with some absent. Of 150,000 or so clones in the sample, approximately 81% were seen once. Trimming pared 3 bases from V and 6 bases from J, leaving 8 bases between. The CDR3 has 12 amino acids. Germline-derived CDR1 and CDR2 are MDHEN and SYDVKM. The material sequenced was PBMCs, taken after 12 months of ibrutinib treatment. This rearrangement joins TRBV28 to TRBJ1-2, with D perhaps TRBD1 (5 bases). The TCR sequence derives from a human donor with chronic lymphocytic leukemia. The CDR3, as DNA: TGTGCCAGCAGTTTGGCAGGGCATGGCTACACCTTC. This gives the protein CASSLAGHGYTF.